This T cell receptor beta chain was sequenced during a study of blood T cell repertoires in COVID-19. Study in general: Sources were T cells, B-cell-depleted T cells, or PBMCs; the material itself was cDNA or gDNA.

This CDR3 region has 16 residues. V lost 7 bases and J lost 2; bases outside the gene matches: 11. Only in-frame clones appear in the TCRdb table, and some are missing; sequencing was by immunoSEQ multiplex PCR. The repertoire holds around 220,000 clones, with under 90% as singletons. The origin of this receptor is a woman aged 80 or older with COVID-19, enrolled during active disease. This rearrangement joins TRBV5-3 to TRBJ2-7; TRBD2 matches at 11 bases. TRBV5-3 is sorted into the ORF group, with uncertain function. Sequencing input: peripheral blood. The CDR3 nucleotides are TGTGCCAGAGGGCCCAGACTAGCGGGATCGGCCTACGAGCAGTACTTC. Its translation: CARGPRLAGSAYEQYF.